The 5 T cell receptor beta chains given below trace back to one sample, sequenced in a study of T and B cells in COVID-19 patients. TRB rearrangements were amplified by multiplex PCR with BIOMED2 TRB-A/B primers. TCRdb reprocessed the multiplex PCR reads via MiXCR and lists one record per CDR3 protein. Here the sample spans tens of thousands of distinct CDR3 sequences, 25% to 30% being singletons. From blood, about 250-500 ng of genomic DNA served as TRB template. Sequencing was carried out using blood. All receptors come from a human donor who had recovered from COVID-19.

The chain combines TRBV20-1 with TRBJ2-7; TRBD2 matches at 8 bases. CDR3 length: 13 residues. V lost 5 bases and J lost 4; bases outside the gene matches: 7. Germline-derived CDR1 and CDR2 are DFQATT and SNEGSKA (reference sequence). CDR3 bases: TGCAGTGCTTCGATTAGCGGGACATACGAGCAGTACTTC. This sequence encodes CSASISGTYEQYF.

Ten or more counts support this clonotype. V usage is TRBV29-1 and J usage is TRBJ1-5; the D gene is possibly TRBD1 (6 bases). The CDR3 spans 13 residues. Trimming took off 4 bases at V and 4 bases at J, with 11 bases between the two ends. CDR1 and CDR2 (germline): SQVTM, ANQGSEA. CDR3 in DNA: TGCAGCGTTGTCCCAGGGGTGAATCAGCCCCAGCATTTT. It is translated as CSVVPGVNQPQHF. Supplemented by reference TRBV29-1 and TRBJ1-5, the full variable domain reads SAVISQKPSRDICQRGTSLTIQCQVDSQVTMMFWYRQQPGQSLTLIATANQGSEATYESGFVIDKFPISRPNLTFSTLTVSNMSPEDSSIYLCSVVPGVNQPQHFGDGTRLSIL.

On this clonotype: A much larger clone sits a single nucleotide away, making a read error possible. This sequence joins TRBV30 and TRBJ2-5; TRBD2 matches 7 bases. The V gene's germline CDR1 is GTSNPN and CDR2 SVGIG (reference sequence). The CDR3 covers 12 residues. V lost 3 bases, J lost 5 bases, and 3 bases stayed unmatched. CDR3 residues: CAWSLGGETQYF. The CDR3 region has the DNA TGTGCCTGGAGCCTCGGGGGGGAGACCCAGTACTTC.

This chain joins TRBV30 and TRBJ2-1; D gene unclear. CDR3 length: 12 amino acids. Germline values: CDR1 GTSNPN, CDR2 SVGIG (reference sequence). The ends were cut back, 0 bases at V and 8 bases at J, with 8 bases in the middle. The CDR3 nucleotides are TGTGCCTGGAGTGTACAAAACGATGAGCAGTTCTTC. Protein sequence: CAWSVQNDEQFF.

This clonotype has a handful of counts. The CDR3 spells CASSGTSGSSYNEQFF. CDR3 coding DNA: TGTGCCAGCAGTGGGACTAGCGGGAGCTCCTACAATGAGCAGTTCTTC. The rearrangement joins TRBV6-6 to TRBJ2-1; TRBD2 aligns across 14 bases. This CDR3 spans 16 amino acids. CDR1 and CDR2 from the germline V gene are MNHNY and SVGAGI (reference sequence). V shed 5 bases, J shed 0 bases, and the junction held 0 bases outside the gene matches.